This T cell receptor (beta chain) was identified in a study of monozygotic twins with inflammatory bowel disease (dated by TCRdb to about 2019). Background on the whole study: A total of about 28 monozygotic twin pairs were included in the full study, comprising nine German pairs (four IBD-concordant, five IBD-discordant) and 19 IBD-discordant Danish pairs. The search for disease-associated traits relied mainly on comparing IBD patients with their genetically identical healthy co-twins within discordant pairs. Each individual had, on average, about 151 000 unique TCRalpha sequences and 181 000 unique TCRbeta sequences available for analysis.

Libraries were constructed by 5' RACE. The input for every TCR library was around 4,000 ng of total RNA. For each sample, cDNA synthesis with SMARTScribe reverse transcriptase was split into eight separate reactions. During cDNA synthesis, unique molecular identifiers containing a 6-nucleotide sample barcode were introduced by template switching. Two nested PCRs of roughly 15 and 9 cycles amplified the TCRalpha and TCRbeta cDNA, and bead purification followed each PCR. Before amplification, the cDNA was both treated with uracil DNA-glycosylase and purified with the QIAquick PCR purification kit. In the second PCR, Illumina TruSeq-compatible adapters and sample-specific barcodes were added. Library quality and concentration were checked on TapeStation and Qubit, and libraries were pooled at around 4.9 ng each. Pooled libraries were sequenced on an Illumina HiSeq2500 single-index Rapid Run with 2 x 100 bp reads and custom sequencing primers. The original methods were these. MiGEC version 1.2.6 was used for UMI-based consensus assembly to correct PCR and sequencing errors. MiXCR version 2.1.1 handled V(D)J alignment, clonotype assembly and CDR3 extraction. Gene usage, clonotype sharing and MAIT/NKT TCR abundance were normalised by analysing the top 1000, 10 000 and 20 000 clonotypes per sample. After downsampling to 27 000 UMIs, diversity was calculated as the inverse Simpson index using the vegan R package. Paired Mann-Whitney U tests were applied to discordant twin pairs, and Benjamini-Hochberg correction was used for multiple testing. Each CDR3 protein sequence appears as one entry after TCRdb reprocessed the reads, and no DNA is included. The V and J calls reflect TCRdb's pipeline rather than the authors' work. The table for this sample shows around 47,000 distinct CDR3 sequences. Of the sample, about 5% falls within the top ten clones.

CDR1 and CDR2 are read off the germline V gene (reference sequence) as SGHAT and FQDESV. Its CDR3 holds 15 amino acids, cysteine through phenylalanine. No DNA sequence is on record. Concerning this clonotype: No cognate antigen has been identified for it.

What the study reported, not specific to this receptor: Repertoire similarity did not differ between concordant and discordant twins, which could be due to limited statistical power. The analysis was unable to tell apart different T cell subtypes. Differing immunosuppressive treatments among patients may have added background noise and inter-individual variability to the repertoires. Compared with healthy twins, IBD patients had fewer clonotypes in common with other individuals, a difference most pronounced in patients showing signs of disease activity. A decrease in TCRbeta repertoire diversity, as measured by inverse Simpson index, was observed in IBD patients compared with their healthy co-twins. The results gave no support for a single strong signal or clonotype linked to IBD.

From each donor, an approximately 2.4 ml peripheral blood sample was collected into PAXgene tubes and kept at -80 degrees C. Total RNA was isolated from whole blood with the PAXgene blood miRNA kit on an automated QIAcube, without T cell sorting. Peripheral blood from monozygotic twin pairs concordant or discordant for inflammatory bowel disease was subjected to deep TCRalpha and TCRbeta repertoire profiling with unique molecular barcoding. For every twin pair, smoking habits were documented, and each individual was categorised as a current, former or never smoker. In this chain, TRBV11-1 is recombined with TRBJ2-1; TCRdb reports TRBD1, a call that lacks DNA to check it against. The sample consisted of blood. This receptor was obtained from a human donor with ulcerative colitis or Crohn's disease, or a healthy co-twin of an affected twin (not recorded which). The CDR3 in this case is CASSPDRGYDNEQFF.